This TCR beta chain was captured by sequencing in a study of shared clonotypes between healthy human individuals. At the level of the study: Each donor's CD8 memory used one plate, CD8 naive two, each CD4 subset three.

TCRdb keeps only in-frame clones here, not all; method: immunoSEQ multiplex PCR. The table includes 950,000 to 1,300,000 clones, about 75% detected once. With respect to this clone: What it binds is unknown.

The study's findings and limits: Across four donors, naive CD4 shared about 5%, naive CD8 around 4%, memory CD4 about 2.5%, memory CD8 more than 0.35%. A small donor pool kept down the genetic and exposure-history diversity that was represented.

Investigators divided CD4+ cells into CD45RA+ naive and CD45RA-negative memory subsets. The sequence derives from a man between 18 and 35 years old in good health. The sequenced sample was memory CD4+ T cells sorted from blood. Regarding subset: CD45RA-negative fraction.

This CDR3 is CASSEYRAFF. The CDR3, as DNA: TGTGCCAGCAGTGAATATCGAGCTTTCTTT. The V gene is TRBV6-5, the J gene TRBJ1-1; D unresolved. The CDR3 covers 10 residues. V lost 5 bases to trimming and J lost 10 bases, with 8 bases between them. Per germline, CDR1 MNHEY and CDR2 SVGAGI.